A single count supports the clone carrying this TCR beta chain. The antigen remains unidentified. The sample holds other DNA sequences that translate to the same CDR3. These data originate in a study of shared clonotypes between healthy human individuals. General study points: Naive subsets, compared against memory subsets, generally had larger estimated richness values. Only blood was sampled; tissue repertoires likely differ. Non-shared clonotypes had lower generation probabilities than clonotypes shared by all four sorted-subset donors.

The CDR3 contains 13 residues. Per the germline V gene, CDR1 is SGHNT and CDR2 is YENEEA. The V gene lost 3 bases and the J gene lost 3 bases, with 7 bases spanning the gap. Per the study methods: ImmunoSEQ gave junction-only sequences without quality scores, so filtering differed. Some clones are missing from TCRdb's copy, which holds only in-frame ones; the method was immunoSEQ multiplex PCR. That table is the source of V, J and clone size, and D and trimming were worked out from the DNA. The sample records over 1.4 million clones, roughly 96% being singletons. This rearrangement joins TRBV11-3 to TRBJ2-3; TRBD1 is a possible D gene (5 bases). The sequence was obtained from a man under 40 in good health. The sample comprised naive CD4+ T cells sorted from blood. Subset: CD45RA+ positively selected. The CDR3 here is CASSFQGTDTQYF. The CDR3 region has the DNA TGTGCCAGCAGCTTTCAGGGAACAGATACGCAGTATTTT.